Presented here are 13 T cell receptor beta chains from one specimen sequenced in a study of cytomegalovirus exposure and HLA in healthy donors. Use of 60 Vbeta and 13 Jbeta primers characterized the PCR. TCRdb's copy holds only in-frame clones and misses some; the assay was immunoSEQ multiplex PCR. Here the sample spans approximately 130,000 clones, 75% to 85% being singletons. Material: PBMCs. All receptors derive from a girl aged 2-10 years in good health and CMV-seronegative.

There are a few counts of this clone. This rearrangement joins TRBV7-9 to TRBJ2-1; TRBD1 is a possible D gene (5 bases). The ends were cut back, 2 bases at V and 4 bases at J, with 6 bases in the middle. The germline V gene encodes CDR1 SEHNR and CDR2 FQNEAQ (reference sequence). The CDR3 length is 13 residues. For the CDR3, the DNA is TGTGCCAGCAGCTTAACAGGTTACAATGAGCAGTTCTTC. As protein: CASSLTGYNEQFF.

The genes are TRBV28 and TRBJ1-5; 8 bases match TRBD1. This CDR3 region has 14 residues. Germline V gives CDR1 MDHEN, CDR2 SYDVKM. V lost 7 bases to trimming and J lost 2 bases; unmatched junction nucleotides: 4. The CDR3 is CASKDRVGNQPQHF. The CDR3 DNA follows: TGTGCCAGCAAGGACAGGGTCGGCAATCAGCCCCAGCATTTT.

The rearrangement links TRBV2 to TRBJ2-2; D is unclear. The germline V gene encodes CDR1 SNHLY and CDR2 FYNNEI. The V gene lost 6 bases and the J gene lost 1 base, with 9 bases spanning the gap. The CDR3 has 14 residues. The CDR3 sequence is CASRLLLNTGELFF. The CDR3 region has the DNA TGTGCCAGCAGACTGCTATTGAACACCGGGGAGCTGTTTTTT.

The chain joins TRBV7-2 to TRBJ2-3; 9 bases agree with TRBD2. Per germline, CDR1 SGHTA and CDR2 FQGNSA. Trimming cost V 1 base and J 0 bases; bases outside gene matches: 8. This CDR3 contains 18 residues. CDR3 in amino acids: CASSLVSGGTTSTDTQYF. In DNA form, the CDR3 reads TGTGCCAGCAGCTTAGTAAGCGGGGGGACCACTAGCACAGATACGCAGTATTTT. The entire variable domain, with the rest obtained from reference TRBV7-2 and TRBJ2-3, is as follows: GAGVSQSPSNKVTEKGKDVELRCDPISGHTALYWYRQSLGQGLEFLIYFQGNSAPDKSGLPSDRFSAERTGGSVSTLTIQRTQQEDSAVYLCASSLVSGGTTSTDTQYFGPGTRLTVL.

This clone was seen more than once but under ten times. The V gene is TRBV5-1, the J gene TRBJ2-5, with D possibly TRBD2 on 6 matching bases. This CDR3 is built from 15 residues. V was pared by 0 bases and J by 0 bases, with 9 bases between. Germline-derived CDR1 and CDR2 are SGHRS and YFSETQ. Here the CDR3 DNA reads TGCGCCAGCAGCTTGGGCGGGATCGACCAAGAGACCCAGTACTTC. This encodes CASSLGGIDQETQYF.

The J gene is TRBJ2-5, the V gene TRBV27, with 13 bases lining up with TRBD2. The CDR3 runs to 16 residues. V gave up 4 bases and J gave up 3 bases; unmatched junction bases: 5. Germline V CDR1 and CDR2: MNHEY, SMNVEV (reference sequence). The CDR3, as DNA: TGTGCCAGCAGTTCCCTCGGGACTAGCGGGGAAGAGACCCAGTACTTC. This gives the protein CASSSLGTSGEETQYF.

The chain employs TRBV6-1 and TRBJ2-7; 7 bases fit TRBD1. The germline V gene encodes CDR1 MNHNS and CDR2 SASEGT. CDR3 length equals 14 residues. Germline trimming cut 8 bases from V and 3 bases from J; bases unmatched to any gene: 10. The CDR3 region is CASDVIDRVYEQYF. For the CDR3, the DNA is TGTGCCAGCGACGTGATAGACAGGGTCTACGAGCAGTACTTC.

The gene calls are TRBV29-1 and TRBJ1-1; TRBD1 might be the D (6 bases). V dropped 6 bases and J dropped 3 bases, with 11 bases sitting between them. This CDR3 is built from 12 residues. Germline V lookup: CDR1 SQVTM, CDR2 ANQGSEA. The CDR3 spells CSVGAGDTEAFF. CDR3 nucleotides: TGCAGCGTGGGGGCTGGGGACACTGAAGCTTTCTTT.

This chain's CDR3 is CASSLSAGTEAFF. As DNA, the CDR3 is TGTGCCAGCAGTTTATCAGCAGGGACTGAAGCTTTCTTT. The V gene is TRBV28, the J gene TRBJ1-1; possible D gene TRBD1, 5 bases. The CDR3 has 13 amino acids. Germline loops: CDR1 MDHEN, CDR2 SYDVKM. The V end was cut by 1 base, the J end by 5 bases, with 8 bases between. The complete variable domain, with remaining parts taken from reference TRBV28 and TRBJ1-1, reads DVKVTQSSRYLVKRTGEKVFLECVQDMDHENMFWYRQDPGLGLRLIYFSYDVKMKEKGDIPEGYSVSREKKERFSLILESASTNQTSMYLCASSLSAGTEAFFGQGTRLTVV.

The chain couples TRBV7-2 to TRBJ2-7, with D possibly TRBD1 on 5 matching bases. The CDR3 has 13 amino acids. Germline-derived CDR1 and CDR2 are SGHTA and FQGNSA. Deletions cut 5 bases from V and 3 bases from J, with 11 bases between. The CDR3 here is CASSPWQGYEQYF. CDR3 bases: TGTGCCAGCAGCCCTTGGCAGGGCTACGAGCAGTACTTC.

The CDR3 coding sequence is TGTGCCATCAAACCGGGACTAGCGGGAGTGCACACCGGGGAGCTGTTTTTT. It specifies CAIKPGLAGVHTGELFF. The genes are TRBV10-3 and TRBJ2-2; 14 bases are shared with TRBD2. The CDR3 spans 17 residues. Germline trimming cut 7 bases from V and 3 bases from J; bases unmatched to any gene: 7. Germline CDR1 reads ENHRY; CDR2 reads SYGVKD.

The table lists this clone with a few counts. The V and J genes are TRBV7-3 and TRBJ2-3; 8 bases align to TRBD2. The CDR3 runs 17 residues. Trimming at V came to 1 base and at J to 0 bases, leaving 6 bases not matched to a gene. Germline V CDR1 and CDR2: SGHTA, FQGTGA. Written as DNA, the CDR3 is TGTGCCAGCAGCTTAATGGGACTAGAATATAGCACAGATACGCAGTATTTT. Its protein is CASSLMGLEYSTDTQYF.

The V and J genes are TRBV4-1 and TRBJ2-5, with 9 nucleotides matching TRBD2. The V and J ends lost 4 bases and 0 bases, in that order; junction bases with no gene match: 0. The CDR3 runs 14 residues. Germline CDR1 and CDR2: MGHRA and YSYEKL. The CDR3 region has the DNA TGCGCCAGCAGCCCTAGCGGGAACCAAGAGACCCAGTACTTC. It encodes CASSPSGNQETQYF.